Each of the 27 T cell receptor beta chains below was sequenced from the same sample in a study of brain T cells in children with intractable seizures. Produced via immunoSEQ multiplex PCR; TCRdb's table is partial and in-frame only. The table has fewer than 80,000 clones, around 95% seen once. This material consisted of peripheral blood, taken at surgery. The receptors originated from a boy less than two years old with focal cortical dysplasia and intractable seizures.

The chain carries TRBV15 and TRBJ1-4; D is ambiguous. CDR3 length: 15 residues. V was trimmed by 3 bases and J by 0 bases, leaving 8 bases between them. Germline CDR1 LNHNV, CDR2 YYDKDF (reference sequence). The CDR3 bases are TGTGCCACCAGCAGGGACGGAACAACTAATGAAAAACTGTTTTTT. Translation gives CATSRDGTTNEKLFF.

The rearrangement joins TRBV5-6 to TRBJ1-2; D remains unclear. The CDR3 loop spans 13 amino acids. V lost 3 bases and J lost 2, with 8 bases in between. CDR1 and CDR2 from the germline V gene are SGHDT and YYEEEE. CDR3 sequence: CASSYDTNYGYTF. For the CDR3, the DNA is TGTGCCAGCAGCTATGACACGAACTATGGCTACACCTTC.

The chain carries TRBV7-9 and TRBJ1-1; D call uncertain. The V and J ends lost 0 bases and 4 bases respectively, with 9 bases between them. CDR3 length equals 14 residues. Germline V CDR1 and CDR2: SEHNR, FQNEAQ (reference sequence). The CDR3 spells CASSLAREGTEAFF. In nucleotides, the CDR3 is TGTGCCAGCAGCTTAGCGCGGGAGGGCACTGAAGCTTTCTTT.

J is TRBJ2-2 and V is TRBV7-2; 9 bases fit TRBD1. V lost 6 bases and J lost 7; bases outside the gene matches: 9. Germline V CDR1 and CDR2: SGHTA, FQGNSA. The CDR3 contains 15 residues. The CDR3 spells CASSLRDRVIGELFF. The CDR3 DNA follows: TGTGCCAGCAGTCTACGGGACAGGGTCATCGGGGAGCTGTTTTTT.

The chain is built from TRBV28 and TRBJ1-2, with 7 bases matching TRBD1. The CDR3 has 14 amino acids. Per the germline V gene, CDR1 is MDHEN and CDR2 is SYDVKM. With V trimmed by 7 bases and J by 5 bases, 10 bases remained unmatched. The DNA of the CDR3 is TGTGCCAGCACGTATCCGGGACAGTCATATGGCTACACCTTC. The encoded protein is CASTYPGQSYGYTF.

The rearrangement uses TRBV5-1 and TRBJ2-1; TRBD1 or TRBD2 may be the D gene (5 bases each). CDR1 and CDR2 (germline): SGHRS, YFSETQ. The ends were cut back, 1 base at V and 5 bases at J, with 13 bases in the middle. CDR3 size: 15 residues. CDR3 residues: CASSLSRGTHNEQFF. CDR3 sequence (DNA): TGCGCCAGCAGCTTGTCTCGAGGGACCCACAATGAGCAGTTCTTC.

This chain links TRBV5-4 with TRBJ2-2; D possibly corresponds to TRBD1 (5 bases). Deletions cut 0 bases from V and 3 bases from J, with 12 bases between. Germline CDR1 is SGHNT and CDR2 is YYREEE (reference sequence). The CDR3 covers 16 residues. The CDR3 DNA reads as TGTGCCAGCAGCTTGGAGGGGTCAGCACACACCGGGGAGCTGTTTTTT. Translating it yields CASSLEGSAHTGELFF.

The rearrangement uses TRBV7-9 and TRBJ1-4; D perhaps matches TRBD1 (5 bases). V shed 5 bases and J shed 6 bases, with 13 bases lying between them. This CDR3 is 14 amino acids long. Per germline, CDR1 SEHNR and CDR2 FQNEAQ (reference sequence). The CDR3 coding sequence is TGTGCCAGCAGCCCGACAGAAGGACATGAAAAACTGTTTTTT. As protein: CASSPTEGHEKLFF.

This chain joins TRBV4-1 and TRBJ1-4; D unresolved. Germline V gene lookup returns CDR1 MGHRA and CDR2 YSYEKL. V lost 1 base and J lost 7, with 7 bases in between. CDR3 size: 13 residues. The CDR3 DNA is TGCGCCAGCAGCCAAGCCCAGGCTGAAAAACTGTTTTTT. The encoded protein is CASSQAQAEKLFF.

The chain links TRBV29-1 to TRBJ2-2, with 11 bases that match TRBD2. The junction had 8 bases not matched to a gene; V was cut back by 6 bases and J by 8 bases. CDR3 length: 14 residues. Germline V gene sequence: CDR1 SQVTM, CDR2 ANQGSEA. In DNA, the CDR3 is TGCAGCGTGAGGCTAGCGGGAGGAGGGGGGGAGCTGTTTTTT. It yields the protein CSVRLAGGGGELFF.

This clone was recorded only once. The rearrangement links TRBV25-1 to TRBJ2-2, with 8 bases aligning to TRBD1. CDR3 length: 14 residues. In germline, CDR1 is MGHDK, CDR2 SYGVNS. Trimming cost V 7 bases and J 5 bases; bases outside gene matches: 6. This CDR3 is CASNRGVGTGELFF. CDR3 nucleotide sequence: TGTGCCAGCAACAGGGGGGTCGGAACCGGGGAGCTGTTTTTT.

V usage is TRBV11-2 and J usage is TRBJ2-6; D is undetermined. The V gene lost 6 bases and the J gene lost 0 bases, with 3 bases spanning the gap. This CDR3 comprises 13 residues. Germline V gene sequence: CDR1 SGHAT, CDR2 FQNNGV. The CDR3 loop is CASRFSGANVLTF. CDR3 DNA sequence: TGTGCCAGCAGGTTCTCTGGGGCCAACGTCCTGACTTTC.

This clone was seen just once. This chain connects TRBV2 to TRBJ1-5; maybe TRBD1 (5 bases). The CDR3 sequence is 12 residues long. Germline CDR1 SNHLY, CDR2 FYNNEI. Trimming shortened V by 9 bases and J by 4 bases, and 10 bases separated the two germline ends. The CDR3 spells CASCRGNQPQHF. CDR3 bases: TGTGCCAGTTGTAGGGGTAATCAGCCCCAGCATTTT.

The chain combines TRBV7-6 with TRBJ2-2; TRBD1 is a possible D gene (7 bases). CDR1 and CDR2 from the germline V gene are SGHVS and FNYEAQ. The ends were cut back, 3 bases at V and 5 bases at J, with 16 bases in the middle. The CDR3 spans 16 residues. The CDR3 DNA reads TGTGCCAGCAGCTTGGGCGGGACAGTTGGAACCGGGGAGCTGTTTTTT. It translates to CASSLGGTVGTGELFF. Full variable domain (remainder filled in from reference TRBV7-6 and TRBJ2-2): GAGVSQSPRYKVTKRGQDVALRCDPISGHVSLYWYRQALGQGPEFLTYFNYEAQQDKSGLPNDRFSAERPEGSISTLTIQRTEQRDSAMYRCASSLGGTVGTGELFFGEGSRLTVL.

V gene TRBV3-1 (or the pseudogene TRBV3-2) combines with J gene TRBJ2-2; 8 bases are a match to TRBD2. The CDR3 sequence is 16 residues long. The V gene's germline CDR1 is LGHDT and CDR2 YNNKEL (reference sequence). The V gene end was trimmed by 3 bases and the J gene end by 6 bases; junction bases not matched to a gene: 9. CDR3 nucleotide sequence: TGTGCCAGCAGCCAGCCGGGACTAGTCGTTGCCGGGGAGCTGTTTTTT. This sequence encodes CASSQPGLVVAGELFF.

The chain is built from TRBV5-4 and TRBJ2-7; no clear D gene. V shed 4 bases and J shed 3 bases, with 14 bases lying between them. Germline values: CDR1 SGHNT, CDR2 YYREEE (reference sequence). CDR3 length: 14 residues. CDR3 in amino acids: CASSPPDKSYEQYF. CDR3 bases: TGTGCCAGCAGCCCACCCGACAAGAGCTACGAGCAGTACTTC.

The V call is TRBV12-2, the J call TRBJ2-5. TRBV12-2 is a pseudogene segment. There are 16 residues in the CDR3. The CDR3 here is CASRFSKGGMRETQYF. The CDR3 DNA follows: TGTGCAAGTCGCTTTTCCAAAGGGGGGATGAGGGAGACCCAGTACTTC.

The chain uses TRBV7-3 and TRBJ2-5, with D maybe TRBD2 (6 bases). This CDR3 has 13 residues. V was shortened by 1 base and J by 5 bases, with 8 bases between the two germline ends. The germline V gene has CDR1 SGHTA and CDR2 FQGTGA. DNA of the CDR3: TGTGCCAGCAGCTTAATCCGGGAGGAGACCCAGTACTTC. This gives the protein CASSLIREETQYF.

The V call is TRBV2, the J call TRBJ2-7; D perhaps matches TRBD2 (6 bases). The CDR3 sequence is 12 residues long. In germline, CDR1 is SNHLY, CDR2 FYNNEI. V was clipped by 11 bases and J by 4 bases, with 15 bases between them. CDR3 coding DNA: TGTGCCGCCGGCGGGGAAGCGTACGAGCAGTACTTC. It codes for CAAGGEAYEQYF.

The chain uses TRBV24-1 and TRBJ2-4, with D possibly being TRBD1 or TRBD2 (6 bases each). Trimming shortened V by 3 bases and J by 2 bases, and 10 bases separated the two germline ends. The CDR3 length is 15 residues. CDR1 KGHDR and CDR2 SFDVKD come from the germline V gene. The chain's CDR3 is CATSDRGDPKNIQYF. The CDR3 nucleotides are TGTGCCACCAGTGATAGGGGGGATCCCAAAAACATTCAGTACTTC.

The gene calls are TRBV6-5 and TRBJ2-1; possible D gene TRBD2, 6 bases. The CDR3 totals 16 residues. CDR1 and CDR2 (germline): MNHEY, SVGAGI. V lost 0 bases and J lost 8, with 17 bases in between. The CDR3 DNA sequence: TGTGCCAGCAGTTACTCGGCGGGGAGCCCTTTCTATGAGCAGTTCTTC. As protein: CASSYSAGSPFYEQFF.

The V call is TRBV5-4, the J call TRBJ2-3, with D uncertain. Germline CDR1 SGHNT, CDR2 YYREEE (reference sequence). Trimming removed 0 bases from V and 2 bases from J, with 4 bases in between. This CDR3 contains 13 residues. The CDR3 sequence is CASSLEPTDTQYF. The DNA for the CDR3 is TGTGCCAGCAGCTTGGAACCCACAGATACGCAGTATTTT.

This clone was seen a few times. The chain joins TRBV11-3 to TRBJ2-2, with D unclear. The length of the CDR3 is 13 residues. V lost 2 bases and J lost 6, with 7 bases in between. Looked up from germline, CDR1 is SGHNT and CDR2 is YENEEA. The CDR3 DNA is TGTGCCAGCAGCTTAAGTGGGGCCGGGGAGCTGTTTTTT. It codes for CASSLSGAGELFF.

In DNA form, the CDR3 reads TGCGCCAGCAGCCAGGTGACAGTATCAACTAATGAAAAACTGTTTTTT. This translates into CASSQVTVSTNEKLFF. The chain joins TRBV5-1 to TRBJ1-4, with D possibly being TRBD1 (5 bases). V gave up 4 bases and J gave up 0 bases, with 13 bases separating them. Germline V lookup: CDR1 SGHRS, CDR2 YFSETQ. The CDR3 is made up of 16 amino acids.

The rearrangement joins TRBV19 to TRBJ2-3, with a tentative D call TRBD1 (6 bases). V shed 2 bases and J shed 2 bases, with 8 bases lying between them. The CDR3 loop spans 14 amino acids. CDR1 is LNHDA and CDR2 is SQIVND in the germline V gene (reference sequence). CDR3 DNA sequence: TGTGCCAGTAGTATAACAGGGAACACAGATACGCAGTATTTT. It yields the protein CASSITGNTDTQYF.

This chain connects TRBV18 to TRBJ1-1; possibly TRBD1 for D (5 bases). The CDR3 length is 13 residues. V lost 3 bases to trimming and J lost 8 bases, with 13 bases between them. Germline V CDR1 and CDR2: KGHSH, LQKENI. CDR3 sequence reads: CASSPLEGREAFF. The CDR3 DNA reads TGTGCCAGCTCACCTCTAGAGGGGAGAGAAGCTTTCTTT.

This sequence joins TRBV19 and TRBJ1-2; D may be TRBD1 (6 bases). Looked up from germline, CDR1 is LNHDA and CDR2 is SQIVND (reference sequence). The CDR3 consists of 15 residues. Trimming removed 1 base from V and 4 bases from J, with 13 bases in between. Here the CDR3 reads CASSIAPGHPYGYTF. CDR3 sequence (DNA): TGTGCCAGTAGTATAGCCCCGGGACACCCCTATGGCTACACCTTC.